This T cell receptor beta chain is drawn from a study of CD8 T cells in Susac syndrome. On this clonotype: Its matching antigen is unknown.

Findings and limits, study-wide: That the number of individuals in its TCR sequencing and HLA analysis was relatively small was acknowledged by the study.

V dropped 3 bases and J dropped 3 bases, with 14 bases sitting between them. The CDR3 is 15 amino acids. From germline, CDR1 is KGHSH and CDR2 LQKENI. The RNA, about 0.45 to 1 ug, was put through reverse transcription using random hexamers. TCRdb recomputed calls from the immunoSEQ multiplex PCR reads with MiXCR, one row per CDR3 protein. The sample has more than 130,000 distinct CDR3 sequences, nearly 95% seen once; the top ten hold 0.27%. What was sequenced was CD8+ T cells from PBMCs. The chain links TRBV18 to TRBJ2-5, with D possibly TRBD2 on 6 matching bases. The receptor's source is a human donor in good health. DNA of the CDR3: TGTGCCAGCTCACCTCGGGACTCTCCAAAAGAGACCCAGTACTTC. It yields the protein CASSPRDSPKETQYF.